The following is a T cell receptor (beta chain) sequence with its context. Its antigen remains unidentified. This entry comes from a study of OX40 agonist ivuxolimab in advanced cancers. Across the study: Patients took ivuxolimab, an agonistic anti-OX40 (CD134) antibody.

Overall study findings and caveats: Partial responders at 0.1-3.0 mg/kg had among the lowest clonal expansion.

Autoimmune disease history or systemic immunosuppression disqualified patients. Libraries were prepared by immunoSEQ multiplex PCR; TCRdb keeps only in-frame clonotypes and omits some of them. The profile covers around 100,000 clones, with 85% to 95% appearing a single time and approximately 0.55% taken by the ten largest. Germline CDR1 is SGHRS and CDR2 is YFSETQ. Deletions cut 6 bases from V and 0 bases from J, with 15 bases between. This CDR3 region has 15 residues. The starting material was CD4+ or CD8+ T cells sorted from blood, obtained in a trial of the OX40 agonist ivuxolimab. The receptor's source is an adult with an advanced solid tumor such as melanoma, head and neck, liver or kidney cancer. This chain joins TRBV5-1 and TRBJ1-2; weak D call: TRBD1 (6 bases). CDR3 DNA sequence: TGCGCCAGCAACTTCGGGCAGGGGCCTAACTATGGCTACACCTTC. Its translation is CASNFGQGPNYGYTF. Drawing the rest from reference TRBV5-1 and TRBJ1-2, the complete variable domain is KAGVTQTPRYLIKTRGQQVTLSCSPISGHRSVSWYQQTPGQGLQFLFEYFSETQRNKGNFPGRFSGRQFSNSRSEMNVSTLELGDSALYLCASNFGQGPNYGYTFGSGTRLTVV.